This T cell receptor (beta chain) was found in a study of T cell responses to AZD1222 COVID-19 vaccine. V lost 3 bases and J lost 0, with 10 bases in between. Germline CDR1 reads SGHAT; CDR2 reads FQNNGV. The CDR3 loop spans 15 amino acids. Clones were sequenced by immunoSEQ multiplex PCR, and TCRdb holds only the in-frame ones, with some missing. The table has some 140,000 clones, roughly 93% seen once. Study outcomes and limitations: Females made up more of the donors, who were largely white British, and clonal diversity may have come out too low. It was only after the peak T cell response that any repertoires were sampled. Recipients of two AZD1222 doses showed rising Spike-specific TCR breadth and depth.

Concerning this clone: The antigen remains unidentified.

The chain joins TRBV11-2 to TRBJ2-3; D unresolved. This material consisted of peripheral blood, taken on day 0 of AZD1222 vaccination. This sequence was found in an adult in good health. CDR3 residues: CASSFNSGSTDTQYF. CDR3 nucleotide sequence: TGTGCCAGCAGCTTTAATTCCGGCAGCACAGATACGCAGTATTTT. The entire variable domain, with the rest obtained from reference TRBV11-2 and TRBJ2-3, is as follows: EAGVAQSPRYKIIEKRQSVAFWCNPISGHATLYWYQQILGQGPKLLIQFQNNGVVDDSQLPKDRFSAERLKGVDSTLKIQPAKLEDSAVYLCASSFNSGSTDTQYFGPGTRLTVL.